Each of the 7 T cell receptor beta chains below was sequenced from the same sample in a study of T cell responses to AZD1222 COVID-19 vaccine. Repertoires were generated with immunoSEQ multiplex PCR, while TCRdb's copy carries only in-frame clones and drops some. Among about 150,000 clones listed, 90% to 95% were seen once. The sequencing here drew on peripheral blood, taken on day 0 of AZD1222 vaccination. Receptors were obtained from an adult in good health.

The rearrangement joins TRBV7-9 to TRBJ1-2; no firm D call. The germline V gene has CDR1 SEHNR and CDR2 FQNEAQ (reference sequence). The CDR3 is made up of 12 amino acids. Trimming removed 2 bases from V and 4 bases from J, with 5 bases in between. Here the CDR3 DNA reads TGTGCCAGCAGCTTAACTCTCTATGGCTACACCTTC. The encoded protein is CASSLTLYGYTF.

This clone came up once. The chain couples TRBV5-1 to TRBJ2-7; 8 nucleotides line up with TRBD2. Unmatched junction bases numbered 11, after V lost 3 bases and J lost 3 bases. The CDR3 length is 16 residues. The germline CDR1 and CDR2 sequences are SGHRS and YFSETQ. This CDR3 is CASSSPGTRVGYEQYF. In DNA, the CDR3 is TGCGCCAGCAGCTCCCCCGGGACTAGGGTTGGCTACGAGCAGTACTTC.

The gene calls are TRBV19 and TRBJ1-4; no firm D call. The CDR3 consists of 14 residues. V was clipped by 3 bases and J by 8 bases, with 13 bases between them. The germline CDR1 and CDR2 sequences are LNHDA and SQIVND (reference sequence). The CDR3 is CASSIPPSGEKLFF. CDR3 DNA sequence: TGTGCCAGTAGTATCCCCCCTTCCGGAGAAAAACTGTTTTTT. Full variable domain (remainder filled in from reference TRBV19 and TRBJ1-4): DGGITQSPKYLFRKEGQNVTLSCEQNLNHDAMYWYRQDPGQGLRLIYYSQIVNDFQKGDIAEGYSVSREKKESFPLTVTSAQKNPTAFYLCASSIPPSGEKLFFGSGTQLSVL.

A single count supports this clone. The chain combines TRBV9 with TRBJ1-1; 8 bases match TRBD1. V shed 2 bases and J 8 bases; nucleotides not matched to a gene: 5. This CDR3 spans 13 amino acids. The germline V gene has CDR1 SGDLS and CDR2 YYNGEE. The CDR3 spells CASSVTGDSEAFF. The CDR3 DNA sequence: TGTGCCAGCAGCGTGACAGGGGATTCGGAAGCTTTCTTT.

This chain joins TRBV29-1 and TRBJ2-1, with D possibly matching TRBD2 (5 bases). CDR1 and CDR2 from the germline V gene are SQVTM and ANQGSEA. This CDR3 is 14 amino acids long. V was trimmed by 4 bases and J by 3 bases, leaving 13 bases between them. CDR3 coding DNA: TGCAGCGTTGGTGTTCGGACTTTCTACAATGAGCAGTTCTTC. Amino acid sequence: CSVGVRTFYNEQFF.

The chain combines TRBV9 with TRBJ2-3, with D perhaps given as TRBD1 or TRBD2 (6 bases each). Germline values: CDR1 SGDLS, CDR2 YYNGEE. The CDR3 loop spans 16 amino acids. V was shortened by 3 bases and J by 4 bases, with 18 bases between the two germline ends. The CDR3 here is CASSANTGRSADTQYF. CDR3 bases: TGTGCCAGCAGCGCCAACACAGGGAGGAGTGCAGATACGCAGTATTTT. The full variable domain, its missing parts supplied by reference TRBV9 and TRBJ2-3, is DSGVTQTPKHLITATGQRVTLRCSPRSGDLSVYWYQQSLDQGLQFLIQYYNGEERAKGNILERFSAQQFPDLHSELNLSSLELGDSALYFCASSANTGRSADTQYFGPGTRLTVL.

The CDR3 coding sequence is TGTGCCAGTAGCCTCAAGATATCGAACACTGAAGCTTTCTTT. Its protein is CASSLKISNTEAFF. This chain connects TRBV19 to TRBJ1-1, with unresolved D. This CDR3 region has 14 residues. V shed 6 bases and J shed 1 base, with 12 bases lying between them. The germline V gene encodes CDR1 LNHDA and CDR2 SQIVND (reference sequence).